This T cell receptor (beta chain) emerged from a study of cytomegalovirus exposure and HLA in healthy donors. As for the study in general: As released early, the data held about 85 million unique TCRs from HLA-typed donors.

The V and J ends lost 6 bases and 7 bases, in that order; junction bases with no gene match: 15. Germline V gives CDR1 SGHRS, CDR2 YFSETQ. The CDR3 is made up of 16 amino acids. Study-level points and caveats: Later on, a genetic analysis was performed. It linked a missense variant in DCLRE1C with V- and J-gene trimming of TCR beta. Reportedly, diagnosis of cytomegalovirus status by the classifier showed high specificity and sensitivity.

Worth noting for this clone: What it binds is not known.

It was with 60 Vbeta and 13 Jbeta primers that the PCR ran. TCRdb's table, derived via immunoSEQ multiplex PCR, lists solely in-frame clones and lacks some. The data hold approximately 70,000 clones, with about two thirds observed a single time. The chain recombines TRBV5-1 with TRBJ2-1, with 8 bases aligning to TRBD2. The clonotype originates from a woman aged 40 to 55 in good health and CMV-seropositive. Source material: PBMCs. The DNA of the CDR3 is TGCGCCAGCATCTATGGGGACCGGGGGGGGGTGAATGAGCAGTTCTTC. Encoded protein: CASIYGDRGGVNEQFF.